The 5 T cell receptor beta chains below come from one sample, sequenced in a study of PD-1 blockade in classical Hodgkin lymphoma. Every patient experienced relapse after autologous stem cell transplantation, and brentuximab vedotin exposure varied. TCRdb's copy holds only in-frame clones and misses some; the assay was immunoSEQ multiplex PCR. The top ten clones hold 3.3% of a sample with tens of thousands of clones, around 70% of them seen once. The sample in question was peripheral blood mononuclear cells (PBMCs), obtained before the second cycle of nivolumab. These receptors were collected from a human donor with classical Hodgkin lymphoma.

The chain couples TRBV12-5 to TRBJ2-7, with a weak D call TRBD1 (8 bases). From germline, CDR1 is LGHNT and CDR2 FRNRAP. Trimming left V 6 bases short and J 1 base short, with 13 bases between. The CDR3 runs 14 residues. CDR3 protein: CASGLQGGSYEQYF. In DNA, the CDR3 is TGTGCTAGTGGCCTACAGGGGGGGTCCTACGAGCAGTACTTC.

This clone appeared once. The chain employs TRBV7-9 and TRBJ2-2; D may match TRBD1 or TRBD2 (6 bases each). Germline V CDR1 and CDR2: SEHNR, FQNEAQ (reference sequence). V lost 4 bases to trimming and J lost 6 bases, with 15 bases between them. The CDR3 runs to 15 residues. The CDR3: CASSSPRGGSGELFF. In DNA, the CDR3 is TGTGCCAGCAGCTCCCCACGAGGGGGGTCCGGGGAGCTGTTTTTT.

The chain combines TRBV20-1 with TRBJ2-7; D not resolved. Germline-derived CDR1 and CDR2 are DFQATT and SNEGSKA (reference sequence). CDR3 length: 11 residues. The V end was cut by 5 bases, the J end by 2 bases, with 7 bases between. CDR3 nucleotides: TGCAGTGCTGGCCGGACCTACGAGCAGTACTTC. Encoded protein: CSAGRTYEQYF.

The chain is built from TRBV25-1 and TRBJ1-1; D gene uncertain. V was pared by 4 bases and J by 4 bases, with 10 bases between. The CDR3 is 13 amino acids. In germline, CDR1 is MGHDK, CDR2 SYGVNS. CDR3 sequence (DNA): TGTGCCAGCAGTGCTGTGGGCGTCACTGAAGCTTTCTTT. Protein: CASSAVGVTEAFF. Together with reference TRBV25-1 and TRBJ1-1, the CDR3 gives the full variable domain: EADIYQTPRYLVIGTGKKITLECSQTMGHDKMYWYQQDPGMELHLIHYSYGVNSTEKGDLSSESTVSRIRTEHFPLTLESARPSHTSQYLCASSAVGVTEAFFGQGTRLTVV.

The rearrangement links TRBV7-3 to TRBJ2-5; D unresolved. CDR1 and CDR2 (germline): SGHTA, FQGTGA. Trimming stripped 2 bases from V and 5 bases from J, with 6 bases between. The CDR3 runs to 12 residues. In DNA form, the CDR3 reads TGTGCCAGCAGCTTAGACCTTGAGACCCAGTACTTC. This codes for CASSLDLETQYF.